These T cell receptor beta chains were read from a single sample in a study of T cells and Merkel cell carcinoma outcomes. Assay used: immunoSEQ multiplex PCR; TCRdb lists only in-frame clones, some missing. The table lists roughly 14,000 clones, 75% to 90% of them singletons. Sequencing used tumor tissue from Merkel cell carcinoma. The receptors come from a human donor with Merkel cell carcinoma. The conserved cysteine and the conserved F or W are not part of the CDR3 here. D genes are given only for firm matches.

TRBV28	TRBD1	TRBJ2-7	ASSYPSRQGNFYEQY
TRBV5-1	TRBD1	TRBJ2-5	ASNSATGGNLRKETQY
TRBV6-6	NA	TRBJ2-1	ASSYSGMEQF
TRBV2	TRBD2	TRBJ2-1	ASVGLAGPTSQF
TRBV18	TRBD2	TRBJ2-3	ASSPPWRAGGSTDTQY
TRBV5-5	TRBD1	TRBJ1-4	ASSLEETGFEKLF
TRBV5-1	NA	TRBJ1-3	ASAFMESFSGNTIY
TRBV5-4	NA	TRBJ2-7	ASSLDTRGEQY
TRBV29-1	NA	TRBJ2-5	SVETAHQETQY
TRBV10-3	TRBD2	TRBJ2-3	AISESRGLAADTQY
TRBV19	NA	TRBJ2-2	ASIVGANTGELF
TRBV9	NA	TRBJ2-3	ASSTGQRTDTQY
TRBV4-1	NA	TRBJ1-3	ASSRATEGNTIY
TRBV29-1	NA	TRBJ1-2	SVGDSTAGT
TRBV14	NA	TRBJ1-4	ASSQAMGWATNEKLF
TRBV28	NA	TRBJ1-1	ASSSQGLNTEAF
TRBV4-1	TRBD1	TRBJ2-2	ASSLGQGRIVGELF
TRBV21-1	NA	TRBJ2-4	ASTTELKNIQY
TRBV4-2	TRBD1	TRBJ1-1	ASSQEGRQGEPEAF
TRBV2	NA	TRBJ2-1	ASMASAGSYNEQF
TRBV20-1	NA	TRBJ2-7	SPTREEQY
TRBV4-2	NA	TRBJ2-5	ASSQGGNTQETQY
TRBV19	TRBD1	TRBJ2-1	ASKGDRDLESSYNEQF
TRBV20-1	NA	TRBJ2-3	SARVDTQY
TRBV30	NA	TRBJ1-4	AWSGYEKLF
TRBV27	TRBD1	TRBJ2-3	ASSFLGTASTDTQY
TRBV5-1	NA	TRBJ2-5	ASSLEGETQY
TRBV18	TRBD1	TRBJ1-2	ASSPPRDRDSYT
TRBV29-1	TRBD1	TRBJ2-1	SVDWDRGNEQF
TRBV27	TRBD2	TRBJ2-1	ASIKLAGEGNEQF
TRBV5-5	TRBD2	TRBJ2-1	ASSYGLAALEQF
TRBV28	TRBD1	TRBJ1-1	ASSLGQDAINTEAF
TRBV27	NA	TRBJ1-1	ASSLWGADTEAF
TRBV9	NA	TRBJ1-2	ASSVGGVANYGYT
TRBV2	NA	TRBJ1-1	ASSRGTNTEAF
TRBV11-2	NA	TRBJ1-1	ASSLVPFLAF
TRBV9	NA	TRBJ2-1	ASSPLGQNNEQF
TRBV7-2	TRBD1	TRBJ2-3	ASSSGQGAGDTQY
TRBV29-1	NA	TRBJ1-2	SVEEGYGYT
TRBV5-1	NA	TRBJ1-1	ASSLTAMNTEAF
TRBV9	TRBD1	TRBJ1-6	ASSVGQGNSPLH
TRBV14	NA	TRBJ1-1	ASSQVLNTEAF
TRBV7-2	NA	TRBJ1-1	ASSFGTVNTEAF
TRBV2	TRBD1	TRBJ2-7	ASNEGAREQY
TRBV7-8	TRBD1	TRBJ1-2	ASSLVGQGSNGYT
TRBV6-5	NA	TRBJ1-1	ASSSRATEAF
TRBV7-2	NA	TRBJ1-3	ASSYGSGNTIY